This T cell receptor (beta chain) was recorded in a study of blood T cell repertoires in COVID-19. On the study more broadly: The study drew acute and convalescent COVID-19 samples from the United States, Italy and Spain. T cells, B-cell-depleted T cells, or PBMCs provided the cDNA or gDNA that served as material.

Per the original data handling: Quantification of nucleated cells was approximated via reference gene primer amplification. Sequencing used immunoSEQ multiplex PCR; TCRdb keeps in-frame clones, though not all of them. That table gives V, J and clone size, and the DNA gave D and trimming. The repertoire holds 150,000 to 200,000 clones, with 80% to 90% as singletons. Germline V gene lookup returns CDR1 LGHDT and CDR2 YNNKEL (reference sequence). V lost 6 bases and J lost 4; bases outside the gene matches: 4. The CDR3 is made up of 13 amino acids. This sequence was found in a man between 60 and 75 years old with acute or convalescent COVID-19. This chain links TRBV3-1 (or the pseudogene TRBV3-2) with TRBJ2-3, with 7 bases identical to TRBD1. The sample was peripheral blood. Here the CDR3 DNA reads TGTGCCAGCAGTCGTCAGGGGGCAGATACGCAGTATTTT. Its protein product is CASSRQGADTQYF.